Described below is a single T cell receptor beta chain sequence and its context. As yet, its antigen is unknown. V shed 3 bases, J shed 1 base, and the junction held 2 bases outside the gene matches. This CDR3 contains 15 residues. CDR1 is SGDLS, CDR2 YYNGEE, per germline. Profiled with immunoSEQ multiplex PCR; TCRdb holds only in-frame clones, not every one. In the table there are around 10,000 clones, 75% to 90% of which are singletons. This sample was taken from a study of pediatric ulcerative colitis. Study-level information: Ulcerative colitis patients had pancolitis or left-sided colitis, with confirming histology.

Study conclusions and caveats: Acute severe colitis showed lower rectal diversity from clonal expansions.

The genes are TRBV9 and TRBJ2-4, with TRBD1 matching over 9 bases. This receptor was obtained from a girl aged 10-17 years with moderate ulcerative colitis. The sample taken for sequencing was blood. The CDR3 DNA reads TGTGCCAGCAGCGCTACAGGGGGCGCCAAAAACATTCAGTACTTC. This translates into CASSATGGAKNIQYF.